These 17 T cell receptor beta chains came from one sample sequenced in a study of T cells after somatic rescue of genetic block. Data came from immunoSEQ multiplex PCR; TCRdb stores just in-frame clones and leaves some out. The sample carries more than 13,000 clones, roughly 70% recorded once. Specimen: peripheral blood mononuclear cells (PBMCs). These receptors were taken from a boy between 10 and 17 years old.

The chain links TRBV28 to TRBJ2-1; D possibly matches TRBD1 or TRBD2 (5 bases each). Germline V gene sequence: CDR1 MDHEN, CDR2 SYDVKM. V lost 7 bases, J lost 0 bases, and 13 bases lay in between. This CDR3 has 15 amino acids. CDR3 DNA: TGTGCCAGCAAGCCGGGACCGAGCTCCTACAATGAGCAGTTCTTC. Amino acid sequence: CASKPGPSSYNEQFF.

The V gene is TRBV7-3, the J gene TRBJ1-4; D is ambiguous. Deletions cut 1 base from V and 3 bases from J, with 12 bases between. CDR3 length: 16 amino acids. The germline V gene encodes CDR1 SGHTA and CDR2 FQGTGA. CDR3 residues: CASSLNSAGPNEKLFF. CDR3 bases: TGTGCCAGCAGCTTAAATTCGGCAGGTCCTAATGAAAAACTGTTTTTT.

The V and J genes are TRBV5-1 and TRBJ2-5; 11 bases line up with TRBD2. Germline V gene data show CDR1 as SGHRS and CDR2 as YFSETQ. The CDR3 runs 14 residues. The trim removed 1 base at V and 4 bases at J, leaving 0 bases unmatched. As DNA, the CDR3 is TGCGCCAGCAGCTTGACTAGCGGGGGAGAGACCCAGTACTTC. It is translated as CASSLTSGGETQYF.

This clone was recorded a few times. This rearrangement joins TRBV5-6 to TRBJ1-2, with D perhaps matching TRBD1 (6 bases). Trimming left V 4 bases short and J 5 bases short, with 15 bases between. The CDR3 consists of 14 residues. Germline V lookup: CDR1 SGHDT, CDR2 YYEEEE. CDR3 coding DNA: TGTGCCAGCAGCCTGCGCGGGGGCGCATATGGCTACACCTTC. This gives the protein CASSLRGGAYGYTF.

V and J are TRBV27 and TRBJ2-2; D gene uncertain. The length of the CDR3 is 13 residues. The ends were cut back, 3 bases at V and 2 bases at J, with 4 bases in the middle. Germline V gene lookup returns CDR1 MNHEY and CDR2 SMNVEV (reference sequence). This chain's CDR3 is CASSFINTGELFF. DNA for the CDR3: TGTGCCAGCAGTTTCATCAACACCGGGGAGCTGTTTTTT.

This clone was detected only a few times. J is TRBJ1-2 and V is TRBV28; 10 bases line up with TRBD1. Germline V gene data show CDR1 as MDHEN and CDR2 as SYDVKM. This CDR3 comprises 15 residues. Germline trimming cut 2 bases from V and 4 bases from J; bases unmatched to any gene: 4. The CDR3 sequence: CASSLDRGRVYGYTF. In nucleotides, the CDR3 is TGTGCCAGCAGTTTAGACAGGGGGCGCGTCTATGGCTACACCTTC.

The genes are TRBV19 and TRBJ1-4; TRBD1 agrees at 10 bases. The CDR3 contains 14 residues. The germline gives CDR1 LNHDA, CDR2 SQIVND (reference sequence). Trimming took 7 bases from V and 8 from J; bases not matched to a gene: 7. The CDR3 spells CASTPGQGTEKLFF. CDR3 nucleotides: TGTGCCAGTACCCCGGGACAGGGGACCGAAAAACTGTTTTTT.

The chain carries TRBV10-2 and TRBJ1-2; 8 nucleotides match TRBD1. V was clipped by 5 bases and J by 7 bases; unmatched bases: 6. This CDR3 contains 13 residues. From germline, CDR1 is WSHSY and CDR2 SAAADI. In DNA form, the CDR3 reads TGCGCCAGCAGTTGGGACAGGTGGGGTGGCTACACCTTC. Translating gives CASSWDRWGGYTF.

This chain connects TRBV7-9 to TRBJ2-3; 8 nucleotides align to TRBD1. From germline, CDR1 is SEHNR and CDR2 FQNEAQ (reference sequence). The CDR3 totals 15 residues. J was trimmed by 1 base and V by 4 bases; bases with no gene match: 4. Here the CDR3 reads CASSSRGRGTDTQYF. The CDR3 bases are TGTGCCAGCAGCTCCAGGGGGCGCGGCACAGATACGCAGTATTTT.

The CDR3 region has the DNA TGTGCCAGCAGTTTCCCCGGGACAGCTCAAGAGACCCAGTACTTC. Translating it yields CASSFPGTAQETQYF. This chain connects TRBV6-6 to TRBJ2-5; the match to TRBD1 covers 7 bases. The CDR3 spans 15 residues. Per germline, CDR1 MNHNY and CDR2 SVGAGI (reference sequence). The trim removed 4 bases at V and 2 bases at J, leaving 7 bases unmatched.

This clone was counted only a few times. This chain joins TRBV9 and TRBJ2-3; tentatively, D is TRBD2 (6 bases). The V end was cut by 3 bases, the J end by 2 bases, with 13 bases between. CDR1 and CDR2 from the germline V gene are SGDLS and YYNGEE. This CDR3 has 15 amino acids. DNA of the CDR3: TGTGCCAGCAGCGAAGGACTACTGTACACAGATACGCAGTATTTT. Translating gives CASSEGLLYTDTQYF.

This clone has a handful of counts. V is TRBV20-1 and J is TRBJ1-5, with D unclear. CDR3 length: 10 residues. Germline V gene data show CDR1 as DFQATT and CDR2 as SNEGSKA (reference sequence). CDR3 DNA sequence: TGCGCGGGAGGCAATCAGCCCCAGCATTTT. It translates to CAGGNQPQHF.

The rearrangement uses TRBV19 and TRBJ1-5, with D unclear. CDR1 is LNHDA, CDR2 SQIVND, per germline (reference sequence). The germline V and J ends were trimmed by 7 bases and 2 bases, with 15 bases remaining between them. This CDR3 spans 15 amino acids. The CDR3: CASTTDMFGNQPQHF. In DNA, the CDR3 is TGTGCCAGTACCACCGACATGTTTGGCAATCAGCCCCAGCATTTT.

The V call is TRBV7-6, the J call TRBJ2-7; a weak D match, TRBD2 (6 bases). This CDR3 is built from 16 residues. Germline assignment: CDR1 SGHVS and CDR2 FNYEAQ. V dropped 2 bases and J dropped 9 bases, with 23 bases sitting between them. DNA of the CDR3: TGTGCCAGCAGCTTAAACGGTGATAGCGGAACCTGGGGGCAGTACTTC. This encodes CASSLNGDSGTWGQYF.

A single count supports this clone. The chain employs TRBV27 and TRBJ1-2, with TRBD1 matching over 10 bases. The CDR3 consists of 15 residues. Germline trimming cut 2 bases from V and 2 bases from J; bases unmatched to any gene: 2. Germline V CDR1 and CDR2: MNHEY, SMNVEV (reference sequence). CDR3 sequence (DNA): TGTGCCAGCAGTTTAAGGGGACAGGGGAACTATGGCTACACCTTC. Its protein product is CASSLRGQGNYGYTF.

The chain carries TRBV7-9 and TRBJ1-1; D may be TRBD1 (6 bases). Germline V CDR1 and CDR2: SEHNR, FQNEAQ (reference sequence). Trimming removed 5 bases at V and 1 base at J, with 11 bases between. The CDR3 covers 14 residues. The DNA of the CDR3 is TGTGCCAGCAGCATTCAGGGGCCGAACACTGAAGCTTTCTTT. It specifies CASSIQGPNTEAFF.

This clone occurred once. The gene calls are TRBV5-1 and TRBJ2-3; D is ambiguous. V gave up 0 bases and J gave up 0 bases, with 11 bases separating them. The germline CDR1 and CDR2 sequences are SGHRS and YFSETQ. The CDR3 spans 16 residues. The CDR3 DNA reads TGCGCCAGCAGCTTGGGGGCCATCTCTAGCACAGATACGCAGTATTTT. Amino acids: CASSLGAISSTDTQYF.